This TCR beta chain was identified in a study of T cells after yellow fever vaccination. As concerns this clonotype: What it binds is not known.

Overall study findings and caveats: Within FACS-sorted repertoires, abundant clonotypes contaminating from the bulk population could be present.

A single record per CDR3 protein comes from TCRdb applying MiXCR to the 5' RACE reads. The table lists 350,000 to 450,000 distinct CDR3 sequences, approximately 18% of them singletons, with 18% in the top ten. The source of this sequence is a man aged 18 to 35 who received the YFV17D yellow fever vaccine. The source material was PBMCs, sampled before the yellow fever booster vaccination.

CDR3: CSARTLGGTQYF. The DNA of the CDR3 is TGCAGTGCGAGGACCTTAGGGGGTACGCAGTATTTT. V is TRBV20-1 and J is TRBJ2-3; maybe TRBD1 (6 bases). CDR1 and CDR2 (germline): DFQATT, SNEGSKA (reference sequence). V lost 6 bases to trimming and J lost 8 bases, with 15 bases between them. CDR3 length: 12 residues.